The 17 T cell receptor beta chains below were found in one sample sequenced in a study of identical twins. TCRdb analysed the 5' RACE reads with MiXCR anew, one entry per CDR3 protein. The sample includes 200,000 to 250,000 distinct CDR3 sequences, roughly a tenth of them seen just once. Sequencing was performed on memory T cells sorted from blood. The receptor set was obtained from a man aged 45-65 years in good health.

The chain employs TRBV4-1 and TRBJ2-7, with D unclear. Trimming removed 4 bases at V and 3 bases at J, with 22 bases between. Germline CDR1 is MGHRA and CDR2 is YSYEKL. The length of the CDR3 is 17 residues. The CDR3 loop reads CASSRVAPLSRIYEQYF. CDR3 bases: TGCGCCAGCAGCCGAGTCGCGCCCCTAAGCCGGATCTACGAGCAGTACTTC.

This chain uses TRBV7-2 with TRBJ2-5; TRBD2 aligns across 11 bases. The CDR3 runs 16 residues. The trim removed 1 base at V and 7 bases at J, leaving 8 bases unmatched. Per germline, CDR1 SGHTA and CDR2 FQGNSA. Written as DNA, the CDR3 is TGTGCCAGCAGCTTAGACCATAGCGGGAGGGCCGGGACCCAGTACTTC. Translated, it gives CASSLDHSGRAGTQYF.

This clonotype was counted only a few times. The genes are TRBV6-1 and TRBJ2-5; 7 bases match TRBD1. The CDR3 totals 14 residues. The V and J ends lost 3 bases and 5 bases, in that order; junction bases with no gene match: 6. Looked up from germline, CDR1 is MNHNS and CDR2 is SASEGT. CDR3 protein: CASSETGIGETQYF. Written as DNA, the CDR3 is TGTGCCAGCAGTGAGACAGGGATTGGGGAGACCCAGTACTTC.

At least ten counts were recorded for this clonotype. This chain connects TRBV30 to TRBJ1-1; TRBD1 agrees at 7 bases. The germline V gene encodes CDR1 GTSNPN and CDR2 SVGIG (reference sequence). V lost 2 bases to trimming and J lost 4 bases; unmatched junction nucleotides: 7. This CDR3 is 14 amino acids long. The chain's CDR3 is CAWSPRTGSTEAFF. CDR3 DNA: TGTGCCTGGAGTCCACGGACAGGAAGCACTGAAGCTTTCTTT.

This clonotype was found a few times. V is TRBV11-2 and J is TRBJ2-1, with D hard to call. From germline, CDR1 is SGHAT and CDR2 FQNNGV. This CDR3 contains 15 residues. The V end lost 4 bases, the J end lost 8 bases, and 18 bases lay between the germline ends. CDR3: CASSSPRMAPYEQFF. In nucleotides, the CDR3 is TGTGCCAGCAGCTCCCCCCGGATGGCGCCCTATGAGCAGTTCTTC.

The sample holds many counts of this clonotype. CDR3 DNA sequence: TGCGCCAGCAGCCAAGGATTAAGGATGGGTTCCTATCCGGGCTACACCTTC. Translated: CASSQGLRMGSYPGYTF. The V gene is TRBV4-1, the J gene TRBJ1-2, with D hard to call. The CDR3 loop spans 17 amino acids. Trimming cost V 1 base and J 8 bases, with 23 bases left between them. In germline, CDR1 is MGHRA, CDR2 YSYEKL.

The chain combines TRBV12-3 or TRBV12-4 with TRBJ2-7; no definite D call. V was pared by 7 bases and J by 3 bases, with 13 bases between. The length of the CDR3 is 13 residues. CDR3 region: CASMSGPNYEQYF. The CDR3 DNA reads as TGTGCCAGCATGTCCGGACCGAACTACGAGCAGTACTTC.

This clonotype has ten or more counts. The chain carries TRBV20-1 and TRBJ1-1, with D possibly being TRBD1 (6 bases). Germline values: CDR1 DFQATT, CDR2 SNEGSKA (reference sequence). The CDR3 consists of 15 residues. V was cut by 5 bases and J by 1 base, with 17 bases left in between. The CDR3 protein is CSAAGRGGRNTEAFF. CDR3 DNA sequence: TGCAGTGCTGCAGGGAGGGGGGGGCGGAACACTGAAGCTTTCTTT.

The genes are TRBV29-1 and TRBJ2-5; D gene ambiguous. Germline lookup yields CDR1 SQVTM and CDR2 ANQGSEA. The CDR3 contains 13 residues. The CDR3 coding sequence is TGCAGTGCTTTTGGGATCTTCCAAGAGACCCAGTACTTC. This encodes CSAFGIFQETQYF.

In this sample, this clonotype turned up many times. The gene calls are TRBV7-8 and TRBJ2-2, with D perhaps TRBD1 or TRBD2 (5 bases each). V lost 0 bases, J lost 6 bases, and 26 bases lay in between. The CDR3 length is 20 residues. Per germline, CDR1 SGHVS and CDR2 FQNEAQ. The CDR3 spells CASSLANLEGLGRGPGELFF. The CDR3 DNA reads TGTGCCAGCAGCTTAGCGAATCTTGAGGGTTTAGGCCGGGGACCCGGGGAGCTGTTTTTT.

In its sample, this clonotype was seen many times. The chain employs TRBV6-1 and TRBJ2-5; 11 positions match TRBD2. Germline CDR1 is MNHNS and CDR2 is SASEGT. Losses at the gene ends were 4 bases for V and 2 bases for J; bases not matched to a gene: 3. CDR3 length equals 15 residues. CDR3 DNA sequence: TGTGCCAGCAGTGTGCTAGCGGGAGGACAAGAGACCCAGTACTTC. Its translation: CASSVLAGGQETQYF.

The chain couples TRBV24-1 to TRBJ1-5; possible D gene TRBD1, 6 bases. The CDR3 is made up of 13 amino acids. Germline assignment: CDR1 KGHDR and CDR2 SFDVKD. Trimming left V 5 bases short and J 6 bases short, with 10 bases between. CDR3 in DNA: TGTGCCACCAGTGGCAGGGGTATTCAGCCCCAGCATTTT. Its protein product is CATSGRGIQPQHF.

In its sample, this clonotype was seen many times. The rearrangement joins TRBV3-1 to TRBJ1-6; 7 nucleotides match TRBD1. CDR1 is LGHDT, CDR2 YNNKEL, per germline (reference sequence). There are 14 residues in the CDR3. Trimming cost V 8 bases and J 13 bases; bases outside gene matches: 14. Written as DNA, the CDR3 is TGTGCCAGCGCCGTCGGGGACAGAATTTCGCCCCTCCACTTT. This gives the protein CASAVGDRISPLHF. Drawing the rest from reference TRBV3-1 and TRBJ1-6, the complete variable domain is DTAVSQTPKYLVTQMGNDKSIKCEQNLGHDTMYWYKQDSKKFLKIMFSYNNKELIINETVPNRFSPKSPDKAHLNLHINSLELGDSAVYFCASAVGDRISPLHFGNGTRLTVT.

This clonotype was recorded at least ten times. The CDR3 coding sequence is TGTGCCAGCAGTTTATCCGGGACAGGTGGCTACGAGCAGTACTTC. Its protein is CASSLSGTGGYEQYF. This sequence joins TRBV27 and TRBJ2-7, with 8 bases aligning to TRBD1. From germline, CDR1 is MNHEY and CDR2 SMNVEV (reference sequence). The CDR3 extends over 15 amino acids. V was pared by 0 bases and J by 3 bases, with 4 bases of the junction left unmatched.

This clonotype was seen many times. The chain employs TRBV11-2 and TRBJ1-1; D may be TRBD1 (5 bases). The CDR3 totals 14 residues. Germline assignment: CDR1 SGHAT and CDR2 FQNNGV. Trimming took 5 bases from V and 3 from J, leaving 13 bases between them. This CDR3 reads CASSPPGGDTEAFF. DNA for the CDR3: TGTGCCAGCAGCCCTCCGGGGGGAGACACTGAAGCTTTCTTT.

This chain links TRBV20-1 with TRBJ2-1; 8 bases are shared with TRBD2. This CDR3 contains 16 residues. V shed 4 bases, J shed 8 bases, and the junction held 16 bases outside the gene matches. Germline V gene data show CDR1 as DFQATT and CDR2 as SNEGSKA (reference sequence). CDR3 amino acids: CSAITPGRGASDEQFF. DNA for the CDR3: TGCAGTGCTATAACTCCAGGGCGGGGGGCTTCGGATGAGCAGTTCTTC.

This clonotype was picked up a small number of times. J is TRBJ1-1 and V is TRBV10-3; D gene ambiguous. CDR1 is ENHRY, CDR2 SYGVKD, per germline. Trimming took off 6 bases at V and 8 bases at J, with 13 bases between the two ends. This CDR3 has 12 residues. The CDR3 loop reads CAIRGVGEEAFF. CDR3 sequence (DNA): TGTGCCATCAGGGGAGTCGGGGAAGAAGCTTTCTTT.